This TCR beta chain was recovered during a study of T cells in Graves' hyperthyroidism and ophthalmopathy (dated by TCRdb to the late 2010s). The study in broad terms: Peripheral blood samples were taken at initial diagnosis, before any treatment was given. TCR V-J signatures able to tell the groups apart were searched for in a discovery cohort of 90 to 100 patients, of whom over 40 had Graves' ophthalmopathy and under 65 had stable Graves' hyperthyroidism. Prospective prediction of ophthalmopathy was tested in an independent validation cohort consisting of 18 hyperthyroidism patients and around 16 patients who later progressed to ophthalmopathy. For training and testing, the 100 or so patients in the discovery cohort were randomly divided in a 7:3 ratio. In addition, the study compared T-cell repertoires in thyroid tissue and in blood from roughly 6 Graves' hyperthyroidism patients. Following sampling, methimazole starting at 30 mg daily was given to hyperthyroidism patients, and high-dose intravenous methylprednisolone was given to ophthalmopathy patients. According to the paper, TCR Vbeta CDR3 sequencing was carried out on over 130 peripheral blood samples, which came from under 50 ophthalmopathy, fewer than 80 hyperthyroidism and roughly 17 progressor patients. Study-wide findings and limitations: Sample size was not statistically predetermined, and investigators were not blinded to group allocation. A model built on a 13 V-J signature distinguished ophthalmopathy from stable hyperthyroidism, reaching 87.88% sensitivity and around 81% specificity in cross-validation and 80%/75% in testing. Blood samples also contained most of the expanded thyroid clonotypes (frequency above 0.001), which suggests that blood repertoires may reflect thyroid immune responses. During validation, the model predicted progression to ophthalmopathy a median of about 6.3 months ahead of onset, with around 65% sensitivity and around 72% specificity.

The TCR beta CDR3 regions were amplified from RNA transcripts. The TCR CDR3 was subjected to a first round of RT-PCR using the HTBI primer set and the Qiagen OneStep RT-PCR kit. A second multiplex PCR round built the libraries, followed by size selection and purification. Sequencing of the libraries was done on an Illumina HiSeq2000 using paired-end 100 bp reads. As for the authors' bioinformatics: SOAPnuke was used to process the raw data, removing reads that contained adapters or uncalled bases, had a mean Phred below 15, or lacked an exact match to the constant primer or identifier. High-quality paired reads were merged with COPE v1.2.5, and unique nucleotide sequences were defined as clonotypes. MiTCR v1.1 was used to align clonotypes to the IMGT TRBV, TRBD and TRBJ reference segments. The analysis was restricted to V-J combinations with a frequency above 0.0001, which together covered 99.2% of the repertoires. A TCS score was defined as the ratio between F50 (clonal expansion) and ExV (chaos), using BLOSUM62-based TCRdist between CDR3 peptides within each V-J. Welch's t-statistics and random forest reduced 450 to 600 V-J features to under 15, which were used in a naive Bayes classifier (R e1071). The public reads were run again by TCRdb, first through fastp at Q25 and then through MiXCR, and only productive beta chains were kept. CDR3 protein duplicates are merged, each entry listing the most common genes and DNA. What appears here as the V and J calls and clone size reflects TCRdb's work, not the paper's. The sample yields 500,000 or so distinct CDR3 sequences; roughly 15% were counted once. The ten largest clones add up to roughly 15% of the sample.

This clonotype was counted many times. The specificity of this receptor is unknown. Per-nucleotide qualities are absent, and no much larger clonotype sits a single base away. Ophthalmopathy patients had moderately to severely active disease, Clinical Activity Score of at least 3, NOSPECS grade of at least 4, and duration under 3 months. Patients with uncontrolled infections, other autoimmune diseases, pregnancy or lactation were excluded. Diagnoses were established on the basis of clinical symptoms, serum thyroxine and TRAb, thyroid ultrasound, and orbital computed tomography. PBMCs were separated from roughly 10 ml of fresh peripheral blood using Ficoll-Paque density gradient centrifugation. Trizol reagent was used to extract total RNA, and RNA quality was then checked on an Agilent 2100 Bioanalyzer. Counted from cysteine to phenylalanine, this CDR3 has 13 amino acids. The sequence is cut down to CDR3 DNA, 39 bases in frame from base 1. Based on the germline V gene, the CDR1 and CDR2 sequences are SNHLY and FYNNEI. The germline V end is reduced by 9 bases and the J end by 2 bases; junction bases left unmatched: 3.

The sample consisted of blood. Rearrangement joined TRBV2 to TRBJ2-5; 10 bases in between match TRBD1. This clonotype originated in a young woman with Graves' ophthalmopathy. The nucleotides read TGTGCCAGGGGACAGGGGACGCAAGAGACCCAGTACTTC. Its translation is CARGQGTQETQYF.